The 30 T cell receptor beta chains below all came from one sample that was sequenced in a study of identical twins. TCRdb redid the calling of the 5' RACE reads with MiXCR, one entry per CDR3 protein. The table includes hundreds of thousands of distinct CDR3 sequences, around 8.6% detected once. These data also featured in a second study, about yellow fever vaccine responses in identical twins.

Input material: PBMCs. The receptors shown here come from a young woman in good health.

This clonotype occurred a few times. This chain links TRBV20-1 with TRBJ2-7, with D perhaps TRBD1 (6 bases). The CDR3 loop spans 14 amino acids. Between the trimmed V and J ends, which lost 2 bases and 1 base, there was a span of 12 bases. Germline CDR1 and CDR2: DFQATT and SNEGSKA (reference sequence). The CDR3 here is CSARYSQGSYEQYF. In nucleotides, the CDR3 is TGCAGTGCTAGATATTCCCAGGGGTCCTACGAGCAGTACTTC.

This clonotype was recorded many times. The chain recombines TRBV18 with TRBJ2-7, with 7 nucleotides matching TRBD1. From germline, CDR1 is KGHSH and CDR2 LQKENI. The CDR3 is 14 residues long. With V trimmed by 0 bases and J by 3 bases, 2 bases remained unmatched. The CDR3 reads CASSPPGQSYEQYF. In nucleotides, the CDR3 is TGTGCCAGCTCACCACCGGGACAGAGCTACGAGCAGTACTTC. The full variable domain, rest sourced from reference TRBV18 and TRBJ2-7, is NAGVMQNPRHLVRRRGQEARLRCSPMKGHSHVYWYRQLPEEGLKFMVYLQKENIIDESGMPKERFSAEFPKEGPSILRIQQVVRGDSAAYFCASSPPGQSYEQYFGPGTRLTVT.

This clonotype was seen a few times. This chain connects TRBV7-3 to TRBJ2-3, with D maybe TRBD2 (5 bases). The CDR3 is 14 residues long. With 4 bases removed from V and 3 bases from J, the gap between germline ends came to 11 bases. The V gene's germline CDR1 is SGHTA and CDR2 FQGTGA. As DNA, the CDR3 is TGTGCCAGCAGCTCTAGGACTCAGACAGATACGCAGTATTTT. Protein product: CASSSRTQTDTQYF.

In regard to this clonotype: Compared with germline, one end of the junction differs, possibly owing to a read error. The chain has TRBV2 and TRBJ2-3; 9 nucleotides match TRBD1. The germline CDR1 and CDR2 sequences are SNHLY and FYNNEI. There are 15 residues in the CDR3. The CDR3 DNA reads as TGCGCCAGCAGTCCTTGGACAGGGGCGGCAGATACGCAGTATTTT. The encoded protein is CASSPWTGAADTQYF.

The chain carries TRBV11-3 and TRBJ2-1; 11 bases map to TRBD2. The germline V gene has CDR1 SGHNT and CDR2 YENEEA. The CDR3 is 13 residues long. The J segment lost 10 bases and the V segment lost 3 bases, leaving 2 bases of the junction unmatched. The CDR3 nucleotides are TGTGCCAGCAGCTTCGCTAGCGGGAGGGAGCAGTTCTTC. It translates to CASSFASGREQFF.

This clonotype was seen ten or more times. This chain connects TRBV12-3 or TRBV12-4 to TRBJ2-1, with no clear D. V shed 8 bases and J shed 9 bases, with 14 bases lying between them. The CDR3 is made up of 12 amino acids. CDR3: CASRPDPGEQFF. The CDR3, as DNA: TGTGCCAGCCGCCCCGACCCGGGTGAGCAGTTCTTC.

Many counts were recorded for this clonotype. V gene TRBV5-1 combines with J gene TRBJ2-3, with D tentatively TRBD1 (6 bases). This CDR3 region has 13 residues. Looked up from germline, CDR1 is SGHRS and CDR2 is YFSETQ. V was cut by 0 bases and J by 6 bases, with 8 bases left in between. Here the CDR3 reads CASSLGTVDTQYF. The CDR3 DNA follows: TGCGCCAGCAGCTTGGGGACAGTGGATACGCAGTATTTT.

The CDR3 loop reads CASSQEVSVTGGNSPLHF. CDR3 coding DNA: TGCGCCAGCAGCCAAGAGGTGTCCGTAACAGGGGGTAATTCACCCCTCCACTTT. This sequence joins TRBV4-1 and TRBJ1-6; the match to TRBD1 covers 8 bases. V gave up 0 bases and J gave up 6 bases; unmatched junction bases: 10. Germline V gene data show CDR1 as MGHRA and CDR2 as YSYEKL. CDR3 size: 18 residues.

The sample holds a few counts of this clonotype. The chain is built from TRBV4-2 and TRBJ2-2; D unclear. The CDR3 covers 16 residues. Germline V CDR1 and CDR2: LGHNA, YNFKEQ. Trimming left V 4 bases short and J 1 base short, with 13 bases between. The CDR3 is CASSLNVELNTGELFF. The CDR3 region has the DNA TGTGCCAGCAGCCTGAATGTAGAGCTGAACACCGGGGAGCTGTTTTTT.

The chain employs TRBV20-1 and TRBJ2-5; D uncertain. Trimming removed 3 bases at V and 1 base at J, with 6 bases between. The CDR3 is 12 residues long. CDR1 is DFQATT and CDR2 is SNEGSKA in the germline V gene (reference sequence). CDR3 amino acids: CSASIAQETQYF. The CDR3, as DNA: TGCAGTGCTAGCATAGCCCAAGAGACCCAGTACTTC.

The V call is TRBV30, the J call TRBJ1-6, with TRBD1 as a possible D gene (5 bases). Trimming pared 2 bases from V and 9 bases from J, leaving 8 bases between. CDR1 is GTSNPN and CDR2 is SVGIG in the germline V gene (reference sequence). CDR3 size: 12 residues. The CDR3 spells CAWSQGGSPLHF. The CDR3 nucleotides read TGTGCCTGGAGTCAGGGCGGTTCACCCCTCCACTTT.

This sequence joins TRBV19 and TRBJ2-7; weak D call: TRBD2 (6 bases). Germline V gene lookup returns CDR1 LNHDA and CDR2 SQIVND (reference sequence). V lost 10 bases, J lost 0 bases, and 16 bases lay in between. The length of the CDR3 is 14 residues. CDR3 in amino acids: CATASGLSSYEQYF. For the CDR3, the DNA is TGTGCCACCGCCTCGGGACTCAGCTCCTACGAGCAGTACTTC. Full variable domain (missing parts from reference TRBV19 and TRBJ2-7): DGGITQSPKYLFRKEGQNVTLSCEQNLNHDAMYWYRQDPGQGLRLIYYSQIVNDFQKGDIAEGYSVSREKKESFPLTVTSAQKNPTAFYLCATASGLSSYEQYFGPGTRLTVT.

This clonotype is labeled medium-sized (0.01 to 0.1%). This chain uses TRBV7-9 with TRBJ1-2; D unresolved. V lost 4 bases to trimming and J lost 4 bases, with 10 bases between them. The CDR3 runs 13 residues. Germline CDR1 SEHNR, CDR2 FQNEAQ (reference sequence). The CDR3 region has the DNA TGTGCCAGCAGCTCCCAGGAGTTCTATGGCTACACCTTC. Translated: CASSSQEFYGYTF.

The chain links TRBV29-1 to TRBJ2-7; 8 nucleotides agree with TRBD1. The CDR3 is made up of 14 amino acids. Germline loops: CDR1 SQVTM, CDR2 ANQGSEA. The trim removed 5 bases at V and 6 bases at J, leaving 12 bases unmatched. The CDR3 DNA reads as TGCAGCGTTCTAACAGGGGACAGGCCCCTCGAGCAGTACTTC. This gives the protein CSVLTGDRPLEQYF.

The chain combines TRBV11-2 with TRBJ2-7; D is unresolved. This CDR3 is built from 15 residues. Germline values: CDR1 SGHAT, CDR2 FQNNGV. Trimming left V 0 bases short and J 0 bases short, with 9 bases between. CDR3 in DNA: TGTGCCAGCAGCTTAGAGGCAGTGATCTCCTACGAGCAGTACTTC. It translates to CASSLEAVISYEQYF. Combining the CDR3 with reference TRBV11-2 and TRBJ2-7 gives the whole variable domain EAGVAQSPRYKIIEKRQSVAFWCNPISGHATLYWYQQILGQGPKLLIQFQNNGVVDDSQLPKDRFSAERLKGVDSTLKIQPAKLEDSAVYLCASSLEAVISYEQYFGPGTRLTVT.

This clonotype was found a few times. The CDR3 DNA sequence: TGTGCCAGCAGCGTAGTCCACAGTTTTTCCTACAATGAGCAGTTCTTC. The encoded protein is CASSVVHSFSYNEQFF. This chain uses TRBV9 with TRBJ2-1, with D uncertain. The germline V and J ends were trimmed by 0 bases and 1 base, with 11 bases remaining between them. The CDR3 covers 16 residues. Germline CDR1 reads SGDLS; CDR2 reads YYNGEE.

This clonotype was observed a few times. This chain uses TRBV5-5 with TRBJ2-7, with 7 bases that match TRBD1. The germline V gene encodes CDR1 SGHKS and CDR2 YYEKEE (reference sequence). The CDR3 length is 15 residues. J gave up 4 bases and V 4 bases, and 11 bases lay outside the gene matches. The CDR3 region is CASSPDREPYYEQYF. The CDR3 nucleotides read TGTGCCAGCAGCCCAGACAGGGAACCCTATTACGAGCAGTACTTC.

This clonotype was found once. The genes are TRBV6-1 and TRBJ2-2, with 11 bases lining up with TRBD2. Germline CDR1 and CDR2: MNHNS and SASEGT. This CDR3 is 15 amino acids long. Germline trimming cut 6 bases from V and 4 bases from J; bases unmatched to any gene: 4. CDR3 loop: CASRSLAGATGELFF. The CDR3, as DNA: TGTGCCAGCAGATCACTAGCGGGAGCCACCGGGGAGCTGTTTTTT.

This clonotype showed up many times. V gene TRBV7-2 combines with J gene TRBJ2-2, with a possible D match to TRBD2 (6 bases). CDR1 is SGHTA, CDR2 FQGNSA, per germline. Trimming took 5 bases from V and 2 from J, leaving 15 bases between them. The CDR3 runs to 16 residues. As DNA, the CDR3 is TGTGCCAGCAGCGGAGGGGCGTCGGTTAACACCGGGGAGCTGTTTTTT. Protein product: CASSGGASVNTGELFF.

This clonotype has a count of ten or more. The chain is built from TRBV3-1 and TRBJ2-7; D may correspond to TRBD1 or TRBD2 (5 bases each). The CDR3 runs to 15 residues. From germline, CDR1 is LGHDT and CDR2 YNNKEL (reference sequence). V was cut by 0 bases and J by 2 bases, with 11 bases left in between. The CDR3 DNA is TGTGCCAGCAGCCAAGATGGACTGGGGGCCTACGAGCAGTACTTC. Translation gives CASSQDGLGAYEQYF.

This chain joins TRBV10-1 and TRBJ2-1; TRBD2 agrees at 7 bases. Germline V lookup: CDR1 WNHNN, CDR2 SYGVQD (reference sequence). The CDR3 length is 15 residues. V dropped 3 bases and J dropped 3; count of bases not matched to a gene: 5. The CDR3 loop reads CASSEQGLDYNEQFF. The CDR3, as DNA: TGCGCCAGCAGTGAACAAGGACTAGACTACAATGAGCAGTTCTTC.

The sample holds a few counts of this clonotype. This chain joins TRBV4-2 and TRBJ2-1, with 10 bases matching TRBD2. The V gene's germline CDR1 is LGHNA and CDR2 YNFKEQ. The CDR3 contains 16 residues. The V gene end was trimmed by 4 bases and the J gene end by 2 bases; junction bases not matched to a gene: 5. The CDR3 coding sequence is TGTGCCAGCAGCCTCGCCACTAGCGGGACCTACAATGAGCAGTTCTTC. Translated, it gives CASSLATSGTYNEQFF.

This clonotype was picked up a small number of times. V is TRBV7-2 and J is TRBJ1-6; D is unresolved. The germline gives CDR1 SGHTA, CDR2 FQGNSA. The CDR3 consists of 16 residues. V dropped 0 bases and J dropped 5 bases, with 11 bases sitting between them. This CDR3 reads CASSLAEGAHNSPLHF. The CDR3 DNA is TGTGCCAGCAGCTTAGCGGAGGGCGCGCATAATTCACCCCTCCACTTT.

This clonotype was seen a handful of times. The CDR3 DNA reads as TGTGCCAGCAGCTTAGTGGCGGCAGGGTGGGTCGGAGAGACCCAGTACTTC. Its translation is CASSLVAAGWVGETQYF. The rearrangement uses TRBV7-9 and TRBJ2-5, with D possibly matching TRBD1 (5 bases). Germline CDR1 SEHNR, CDR2 FQNEAQ (reference sequence). The CDR3 extends over 17 amino acids. Between the trimmed V and J ends, which lost 1 base and 4 bases, there was a span of 19 bases. The full variable domain, in which reference TRBV7-9 and TRBJ2-5 provide the parts outside the CDR3, is DTGVSQNPRHKITKRGQNVTFRCDPISEHNRLYWYRQTLGQGPEFLTYFQNEAQLEKSRLLSDRFSAERPKGSFSTLEIQRTEQGDSAMYLCASSLVAAGWVGETQYFGPGTRLLVL.

The chain carries TRBV7-9 and TRBJ2-1, with 8 bases fitting TRBD1. Germline V gene data show CDR1 as SEHNR and CDR2 as FQNEAQ (reference sequence). The CDR3 is 15 amino acids. The trim removed 5 bases at V and 6 bases at J, leaving 9 bases unmatched. The CDR3, as DNA: TGTGCCAGCAGCCCCCGACAGGGGTTCATCAATGAGCAGTTCTTC. Protein product: CASSPRQGFINEQFF.

This chain connects TRBV5-1 to TRBJ1-1; a weak D match, TRBD1 (5 bases). Germline V gene sequence: CDR1 SGHRS, CDR2 YFSETQ. V was trimmed by 3 bases and J by 9 bases, leaving 21 bases between them. This CDR3 spans 15 amino acids. The CDR3 DNA sequence: TGCGCCAGCAGCTCGGAAGGTATATTGAGGGACCAAGCTTTCTTT. This gives the protein CASSSEGILRDQAFF.

The chain employs TRBV12-3 or TRBV12-4 and TRBJ2-3; D unresolved. Trimming left V 3 bases short and J 5 bases short, with 9 bases between. The CDR3 extends over 13 amino acids. The CDR3 coding sequence is TGTGCCAGCAGTTTTCCAGATGGAGATACGCAGTATTTT. It encodes CASSFPDGDTQYF.

This clonotype was recorded a few times. The rearrangement links TRBV28 to TRBJ2-7, with 7 positions matching TRBD2. This CDR3 spans 15 amino acids. CDR1 is MDHEN, CDR2 SYDVKM, per germline. The junction had 11 bases not matched to a gene; V was cut back by 6 bases and J by 3 bases. Written as DNA, the CDR3 is TGTGCCAGCAGGCGGGTAAGCGGGGAGTTCTACGAGCAGTACTTC. Protein: CASRRVSGEFYEQYF.

The V gene is TRBV7-3, the J gene TRBJ2-7; 9 positions match TRBD1. The CDR3 has 13 residues. The germline gives CDR1 SGHTA, CDR2 FQGTGA. V shed 5 bases and J 8 bases; nucleotides not matched to a gene: 7. In nucleotides, the CDR3 is TGTGCCAGCAGCCCCGCCGGACAGGGGCAGCAGTACTTC. This encodes CASSPAGQGQQYF.

This clonotype was observed a handful of times. This chain joins TRBV6-1 and TRBJ1-2, with TRBD1 as a possible D gene (5 bases). This CDR3 contains 15 residues. Germline assignment: CDR1 MNHNS and CDR2 SASEGT. V lost 2 bases and J 5 bases, leaving 15 bases between the germline ends. The CDR3 DNA is TGTGCCAGCAGTGAATTAGGGAAGGGGACGTATGGCTACACCTTC. Translated: CASSELGKGTYGYTF.